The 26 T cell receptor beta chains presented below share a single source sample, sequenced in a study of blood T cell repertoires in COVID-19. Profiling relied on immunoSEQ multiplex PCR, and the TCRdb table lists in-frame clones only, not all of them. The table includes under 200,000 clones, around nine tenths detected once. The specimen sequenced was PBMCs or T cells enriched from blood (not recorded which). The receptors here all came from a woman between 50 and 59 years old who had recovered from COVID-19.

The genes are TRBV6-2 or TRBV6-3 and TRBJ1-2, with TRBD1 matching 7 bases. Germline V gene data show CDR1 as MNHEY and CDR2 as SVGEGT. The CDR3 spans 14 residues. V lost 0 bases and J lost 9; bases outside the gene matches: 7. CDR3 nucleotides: TGTGCCAGCAGTTACTCCGACAGGGTCAAGAGCTACACCTTC. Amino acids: CASSYSDRVKSYTF.

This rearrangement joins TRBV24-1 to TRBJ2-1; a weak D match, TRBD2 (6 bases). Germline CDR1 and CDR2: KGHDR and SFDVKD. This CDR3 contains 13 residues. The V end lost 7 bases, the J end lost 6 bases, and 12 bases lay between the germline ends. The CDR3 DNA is TGTGCCACCAGCGGGGGAAAGGCCAATGAGCAGTTCTTC. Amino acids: CATSGGKANEQFF.

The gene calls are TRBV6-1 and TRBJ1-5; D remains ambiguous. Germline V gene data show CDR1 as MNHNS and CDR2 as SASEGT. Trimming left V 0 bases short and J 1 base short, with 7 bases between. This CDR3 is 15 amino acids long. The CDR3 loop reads CASSEARLSNQPQHF. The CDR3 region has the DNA TGTGCCAGCAGTGAAGCGAGGTTGAGCAATCAGCCCCAGCATTTT.

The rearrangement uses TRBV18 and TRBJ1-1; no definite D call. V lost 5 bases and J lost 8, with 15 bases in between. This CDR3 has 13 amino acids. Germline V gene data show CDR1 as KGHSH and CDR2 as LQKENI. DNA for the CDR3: TGTGCCAGCTCAAGCATCGGAGGAATAGAAGCTTTCTTT. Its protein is CASSSIGGIEAFF.

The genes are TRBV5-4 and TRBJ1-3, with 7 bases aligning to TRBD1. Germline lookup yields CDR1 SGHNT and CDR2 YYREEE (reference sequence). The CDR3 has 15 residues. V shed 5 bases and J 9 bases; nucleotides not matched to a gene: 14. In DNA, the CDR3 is TGTGCCAGCAGATCGTGGGGACAGTTGGATACCACCATATATTTT. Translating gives CASRSWGQLDTTIYF.

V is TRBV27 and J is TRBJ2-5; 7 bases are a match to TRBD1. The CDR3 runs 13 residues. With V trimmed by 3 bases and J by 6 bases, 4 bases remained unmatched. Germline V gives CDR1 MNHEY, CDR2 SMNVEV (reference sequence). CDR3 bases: TGTGCCAGCAGTTTTAGGGGGCGGAAGACCCAGTACTTC. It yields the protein CASSFRGRKTQYF.

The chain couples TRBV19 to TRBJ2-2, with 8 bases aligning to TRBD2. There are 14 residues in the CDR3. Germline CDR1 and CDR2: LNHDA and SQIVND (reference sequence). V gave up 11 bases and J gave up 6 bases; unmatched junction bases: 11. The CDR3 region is CAADWRGDSGELFF. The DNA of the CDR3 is TGTGCCGCGGACTGGCGGGGGGACTCCGGGGAGCTGTTTTTT.

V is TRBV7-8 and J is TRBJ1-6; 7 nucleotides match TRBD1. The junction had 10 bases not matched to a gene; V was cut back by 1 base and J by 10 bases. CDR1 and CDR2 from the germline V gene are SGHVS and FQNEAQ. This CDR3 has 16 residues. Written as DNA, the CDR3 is TGTGCCAGCAGCTTAGATCGACAGGGAGGATTCTCACCCCTCCACTTT. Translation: CASSLDRQGGFSPLHF.

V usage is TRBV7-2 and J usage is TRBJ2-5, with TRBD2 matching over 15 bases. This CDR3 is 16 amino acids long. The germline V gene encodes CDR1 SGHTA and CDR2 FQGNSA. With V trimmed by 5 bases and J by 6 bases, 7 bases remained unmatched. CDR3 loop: CASSTGLAGGPKTQYF. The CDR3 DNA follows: TGTGCCAGCAGCACCGGACTAGCGGGGGGGCCGAAGACCCAGTACTTC.

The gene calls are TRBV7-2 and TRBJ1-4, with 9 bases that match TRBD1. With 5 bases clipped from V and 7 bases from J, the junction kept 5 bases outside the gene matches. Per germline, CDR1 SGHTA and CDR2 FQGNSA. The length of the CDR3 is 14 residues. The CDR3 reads CASSLGTGSEKLFF. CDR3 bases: TGTGCCAGCAGCCTTGGGACAGGGAGTGAAAAACTGTTTTTT.

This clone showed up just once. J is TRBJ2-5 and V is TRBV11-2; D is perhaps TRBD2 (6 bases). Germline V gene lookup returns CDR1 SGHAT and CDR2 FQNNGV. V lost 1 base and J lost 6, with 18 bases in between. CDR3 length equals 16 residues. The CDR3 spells CASSLGSGRGSKTQYF. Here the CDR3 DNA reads TGTGCCAGCAGCTTAGGTTCAGGGCGGGGATCGAAGACCCAGTACTTC.

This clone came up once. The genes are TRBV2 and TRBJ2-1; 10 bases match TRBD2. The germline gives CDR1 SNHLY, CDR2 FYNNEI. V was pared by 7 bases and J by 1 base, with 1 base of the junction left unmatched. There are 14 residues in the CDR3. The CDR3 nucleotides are TGTGCCAGCAATAGCGGGGGGTCCTACAATGAGCAGTTCTTC. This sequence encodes CASNSGGSYNEQFF.

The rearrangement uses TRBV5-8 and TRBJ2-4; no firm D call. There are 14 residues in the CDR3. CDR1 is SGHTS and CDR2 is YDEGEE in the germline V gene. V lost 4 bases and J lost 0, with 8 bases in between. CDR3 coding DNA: TGTGCCAGCAGCCTGACTGTAGCCAAAAACATTCAGTACTTC. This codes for CASSLTVAKNIQYF.

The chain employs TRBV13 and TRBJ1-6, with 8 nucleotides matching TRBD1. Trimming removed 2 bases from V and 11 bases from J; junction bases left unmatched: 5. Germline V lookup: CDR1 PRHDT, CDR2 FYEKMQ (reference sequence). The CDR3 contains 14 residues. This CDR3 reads CASSLRGQGTPLHF. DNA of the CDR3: TGTGCCAGCAGCTTAAGAGGACAGGGTACACCCCTCCACTTT.

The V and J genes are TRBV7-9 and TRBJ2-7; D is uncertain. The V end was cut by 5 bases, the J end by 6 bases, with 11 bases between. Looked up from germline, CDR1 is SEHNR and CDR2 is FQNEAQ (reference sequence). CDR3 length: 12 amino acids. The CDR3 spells CASSPLSAEQYF. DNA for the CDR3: TGTGCCAGCAGCCCCCTATCCGCCGAGCAGTACTTC.

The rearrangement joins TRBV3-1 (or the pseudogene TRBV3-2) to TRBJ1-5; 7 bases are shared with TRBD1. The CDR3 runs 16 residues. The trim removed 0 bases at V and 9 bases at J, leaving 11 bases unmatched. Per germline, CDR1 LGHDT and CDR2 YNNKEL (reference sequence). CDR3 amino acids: CASSQDHRGKFPPQHF. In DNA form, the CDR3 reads TGTGCCAGCAGCCAAGATCACAGGGGAAAATTTCCGCCCCAGCATTTT.

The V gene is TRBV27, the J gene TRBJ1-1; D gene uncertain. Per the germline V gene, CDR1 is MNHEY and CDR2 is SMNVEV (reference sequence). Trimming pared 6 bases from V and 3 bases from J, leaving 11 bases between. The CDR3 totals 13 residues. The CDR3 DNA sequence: TGTGCCAGCAGCCAATTCCGGGACACTGAAGCTTTCTTT. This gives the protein CASSQFRDTEAFF.

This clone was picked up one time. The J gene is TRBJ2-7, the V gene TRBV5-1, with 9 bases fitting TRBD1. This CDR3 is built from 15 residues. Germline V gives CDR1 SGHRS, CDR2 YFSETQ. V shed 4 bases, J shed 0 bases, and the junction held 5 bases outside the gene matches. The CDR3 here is CASSPGQGLSYEQYF. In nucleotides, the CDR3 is TGCGCCAGCAGCCCGGGACAGGGACTCTCCTACGAGCAGTACTTC.

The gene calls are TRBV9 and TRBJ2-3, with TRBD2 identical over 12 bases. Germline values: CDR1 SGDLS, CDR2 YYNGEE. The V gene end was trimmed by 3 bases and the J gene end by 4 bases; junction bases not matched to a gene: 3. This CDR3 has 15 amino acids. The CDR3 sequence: CASSARLAGADTQYF. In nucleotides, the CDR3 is TGTGCCAGCAGCGCGCGACTAGCGGGGGCAGATACGCAGTATTTT. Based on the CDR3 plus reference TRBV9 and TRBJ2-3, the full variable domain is DSGVTQTPKHLITATGQRVTLRCSPRSGDLSVYWYQQSLDQGLQFLIQYYNGEERAKGNILERFSAQQFPDLHSELNLSSLELGDSALYFCASSARLAGADTQYFGPGTRLTVL.

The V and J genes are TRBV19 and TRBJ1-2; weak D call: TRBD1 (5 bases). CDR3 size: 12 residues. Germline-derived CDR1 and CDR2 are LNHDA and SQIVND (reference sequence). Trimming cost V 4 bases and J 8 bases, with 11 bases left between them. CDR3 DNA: TGTGCCAGTAGTACCCAAGGGGTCGGCTACACCTTC. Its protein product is CASSTQGVGYTF.

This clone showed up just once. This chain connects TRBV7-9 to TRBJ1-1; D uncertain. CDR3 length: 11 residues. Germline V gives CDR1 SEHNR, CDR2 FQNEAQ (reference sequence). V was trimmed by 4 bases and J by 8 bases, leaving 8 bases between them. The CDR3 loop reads CASSSLTEAFF. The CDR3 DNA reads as TGTGCCAGCAGCTCGTTGACAGAAGCTTTCTTT.

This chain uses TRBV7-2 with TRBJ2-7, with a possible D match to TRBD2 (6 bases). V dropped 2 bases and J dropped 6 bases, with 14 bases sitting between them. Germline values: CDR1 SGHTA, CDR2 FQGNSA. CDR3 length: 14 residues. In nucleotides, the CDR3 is TGTGCCAGCAGCTTAACGGGCGGGGCACTCGAGCAGTACTTC. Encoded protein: CASSLTGGALEQYF.

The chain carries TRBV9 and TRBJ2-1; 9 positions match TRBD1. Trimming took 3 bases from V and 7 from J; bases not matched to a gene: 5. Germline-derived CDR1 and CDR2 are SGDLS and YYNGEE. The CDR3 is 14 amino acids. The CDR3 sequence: CASSGNRGLNEQFF. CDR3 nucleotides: TGTGCCAGCAGCGGGAACAGGGGGCTTAATGAGCAGTTCTTC. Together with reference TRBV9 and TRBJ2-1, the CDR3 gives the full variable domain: DSGVTQTPKHLITATGQRVTLRCSPRSGDLSVYWYQQSLDQGLQFLIQYYNGEERAKGNILERFSAQQFPDLHSELNLSSLELGDSALYFCASSGNRGLNEQFFGPGTRLTVL.

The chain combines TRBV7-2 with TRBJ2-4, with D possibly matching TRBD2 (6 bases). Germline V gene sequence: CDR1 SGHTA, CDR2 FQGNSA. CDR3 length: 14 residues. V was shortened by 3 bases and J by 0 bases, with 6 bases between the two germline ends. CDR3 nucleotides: TGTGCCAGCAGCTTCGGGGGAGCCAAAAACATTCAGTACTTC. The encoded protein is CASSFGGAKNIQYF.

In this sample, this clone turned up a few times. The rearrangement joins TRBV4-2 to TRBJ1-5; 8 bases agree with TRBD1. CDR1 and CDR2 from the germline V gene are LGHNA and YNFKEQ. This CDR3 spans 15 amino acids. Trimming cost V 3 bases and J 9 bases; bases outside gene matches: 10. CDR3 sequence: CASSQATGAWGPQHF. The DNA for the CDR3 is TGTGCCAGCAGCCAGGCGACAGGGGCCTGGGGGCCCCAGCATTTT.

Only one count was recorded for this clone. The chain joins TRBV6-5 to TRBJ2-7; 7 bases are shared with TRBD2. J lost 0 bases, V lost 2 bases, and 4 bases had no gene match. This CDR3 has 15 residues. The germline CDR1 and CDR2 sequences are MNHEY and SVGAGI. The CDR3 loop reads CASSYLGGASYEQYF. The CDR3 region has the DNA TGTGCCAGCAGTTACCTGGGAGGGGCCTCCTACGAGCAGTACTTC.